This TCR beta chain is drawn from a study of cytomegalovirus exposure and HLA in healthy donors. Vbeta (60) and Jbeta (13) primers were used in the PCR. Only in-frame clones appear in the TCRdb table, and some are missing; sequencing was by immunoSEQ multiplex PCR. The table includes approximately 190,000 clones, 65% to 90% detected once. General observations from the study: A previous analysis found most TCR beta V segments productive roughly 87% or roughly 30% of the time. Within a later analysis, the majority of CMV-associated TCR beta chains appeared HLA-restricted. Rates of TCR association differed by HLA locus in a later analysis, with DRB1 highest and HLA-C lowest.

Germline V lookup: CDR1 SGHVS, CDR2 FQNEAQ. This CDR3 region has 15 residues. Trimming cost V 5 bases and J 3 bases; bases outside gene matches: 9. A word on this clone: As yet, its antigen is unknown.

This chain links TRBV7-8 with TRBJ2-7; 8 positions agree with TRBD1. The TCR originated in a man aged 40-55 years in good health and CMV-seropositive. Sequenced: PBMCs. CDR3 nucleotide sequence: TGTGCCAGCAGCCCGATGGGGACAGGTTTCTACGAGCAGTACTTC. Protein sequence: CASSPMGTGFYEQYF.